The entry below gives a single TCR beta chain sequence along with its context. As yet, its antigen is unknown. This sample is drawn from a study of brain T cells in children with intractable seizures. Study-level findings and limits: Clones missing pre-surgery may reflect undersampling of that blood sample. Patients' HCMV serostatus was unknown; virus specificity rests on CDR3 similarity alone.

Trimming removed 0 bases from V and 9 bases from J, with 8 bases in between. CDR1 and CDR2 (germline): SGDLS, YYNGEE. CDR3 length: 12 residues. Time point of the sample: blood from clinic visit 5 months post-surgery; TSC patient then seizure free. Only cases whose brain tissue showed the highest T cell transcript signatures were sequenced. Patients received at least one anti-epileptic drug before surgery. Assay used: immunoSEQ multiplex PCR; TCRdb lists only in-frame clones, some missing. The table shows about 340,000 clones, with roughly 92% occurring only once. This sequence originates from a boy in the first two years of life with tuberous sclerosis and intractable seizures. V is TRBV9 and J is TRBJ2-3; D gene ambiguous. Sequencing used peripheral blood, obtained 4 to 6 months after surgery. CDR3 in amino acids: CASSVVGGTQYF. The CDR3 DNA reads TGTGCCAGCAGCGTAGTGGGTGGGACGCAGTATTTT. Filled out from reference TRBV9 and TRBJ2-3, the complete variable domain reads DSGVTQTPKHLITATGQRVTLRCSPRSGDLSVYWYQQSLDQGLQFLIQYYNGEERAKGNILERFSAQQFPDLHSELNLSSLELGDSALYFCASSVVGGTQYFGPGTRLTVL.